The sequence of this T cell receptor (beta chain) was determined in a study of graft-versus-host responses after intestinal transplantation. Study-level background: Among the recipients, transplants were multivisceral, liver-intestinal, or isolated intestinal. Findings and limits, study-wide: When patients had graft-donor T cell macrochimerism, their allografts held high graft-versus-host to host-versus-graft clonal ratios. There were GvH clones found in recipient marrow, and some of them appeared first in ileum or blood.

Assay used: immunoSEQ multiplex PCR; TCRdb lists only in-frame clones, some missing. The sample contains around 110,000 clones, around 94% of which appear only once. The V end lost 0 bases, the J end lost 5 bases, and 11 bases lay between the germline ends. This CDR3 has 15 amino acids. Germline-derived CDR1 and CDR2 are MGHRA and YSYEKL. Only one count was recorded for this clone. The antigen is not known. The sample here was unstimulated CD8+ T cells sorted from spleen or lymph node cells, taken before transplant. The rearrangement links TRBV4-1 to TRBJ2-1; no firm D call. This TCR derives from a human donor who was the organ donor for an intestinal transplant. This chain's CDR3 is CASSQDPVQDNEQFF. CDR3 DNA sequence: TGCGCCAGCAGCCAAGACCCAGTCCAAGACAATGAGCAGTTCTTC.